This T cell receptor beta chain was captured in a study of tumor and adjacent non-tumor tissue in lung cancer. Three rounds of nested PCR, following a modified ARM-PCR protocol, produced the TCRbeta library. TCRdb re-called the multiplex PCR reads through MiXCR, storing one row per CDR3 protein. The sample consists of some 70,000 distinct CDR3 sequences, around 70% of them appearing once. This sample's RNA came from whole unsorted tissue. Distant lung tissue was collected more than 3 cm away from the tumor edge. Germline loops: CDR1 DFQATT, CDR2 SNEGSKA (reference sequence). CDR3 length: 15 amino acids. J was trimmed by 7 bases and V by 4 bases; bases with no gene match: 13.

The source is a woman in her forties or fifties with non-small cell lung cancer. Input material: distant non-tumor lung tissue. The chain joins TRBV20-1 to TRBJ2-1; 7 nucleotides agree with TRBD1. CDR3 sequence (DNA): TGCAGTGCTACACCGCATCCGGGACAGCCAAATGAGCAGTTCTTC. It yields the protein CSATPHPGQPNEQFF.